The rows below give T cell receptor beta chains drawn from one sample of a study of T cell responses to AZD1222 COVID-19 vaccine. Generated by immunoSEQ multiplex PCR, the TCRdb table keeps only in-frame clones and is missing some. The table has about 170,000 clones, roughly 93% seen once. The material sequenced was peripheral blood, taken on day 0 of AZD1222 vaccination. The receptors were gathered from an adult in good health. CDR3s include the opening cysteine and the closing phenylalanine or tryptophan. D genes are given only for firm matches. Clone size, where shown, is once, few, many, or a class for clones that have expanded.

length: 14; J: TRBJ2-5; D: TRBD2; size: .; V: TRBV5-1; CDR3: CASSASGRGETQYF; DNA: TGCGCCAGCAGCGCTAGCGGGAGAGGAGAGACCCAGTACTTC
length: 16; J: TRBJ1-6; D: .; size: .; V: TRBV24-1; CDR3: CATSDFPGVRYSPLHF; DNA: TGTGCCACCAGTGATTTCCCAGGGGTTAGGTATTCACCCCTCCACTTT
length: 16; J: TRBJ2-2; D: TRBD1; size: .; V: TRBV5-1; CDR3: CASSLARDRFTGELFF; DNA: TGCGCCAGCAGCTTGGCCCGGGACAGGTTCACCGGGGAGCTGTTTTTT
length: 14; J: TRBJ1-5; D: .; size: .; V: TRBV2; CDR3: CASSERSGYQPQHF; DNA: TGTGCCAGCAGTGAGCGATCAGGGTATCAGCCCCAGCATTTT
length: 13; J: TRBJ1-1; D: .; size: .; V: TRBV5-4; CDR3: CASSLGLNTEAFF; DNA: TGTGCCAGCAGCTTGGGCTTGAACACTGAAGCTTTCTTT
length: 15; J: TRBJ1-1; D: TRBD1; size: once; V: TRBV19; CDR3: CASSIPWTGATEAFF; DNA: TGTGCCAGTAGTATCCCTTGGACAGGCGCCACTGAAGCTTTCTTT
length: 15; J: TRBJ1-4; D: TRBD1; size: .; V: TRBV6-5; CDR3: CASSLGGQGSEKLFF; DNA: TGTGCCAGCAGTTTGGGGGGACAGGGGAGTGAAAAACTGTTTTTT
length: 16; J: TRBJ2-1; D: TRBD2; size: .; V: TRBV10-1; CDR3: CAVSSGRAESYNEQFF; DNA: TGCGCCGTCTCTAGCGGGAGGGCCGAATCCTACAATGAGCAGTTCTTC
length: 15; J: TRBJ1-2; D: TRBD1; size: .; V: TRBV5-6; CDR3: CASSFGTGLKYGYTF; DNA: TGTGCCAGCAGCTTTGGGACAGGGTTGAAGTATGGCTACACCTTC
length: 14; J: TRBJ2-1; D: .; size: .; V: TRBV5-1; CDR3: CASSLVEVYNEQFF; DNA: TGCGCCAGCAGCTTGGTGGAGGTCTACAATGAGCAGTTCTTC
length: 14; J: TRBJ1-2; D: .; size: .; V: TRBV2; CDR3: CASSEFLGGSGYTF; DNA: TGTGCCAGCAGTGAATTTTTGGGGGGTAGTGGCTACACCTTC
length: 15; J: TRBJ2-5; D: TRBD1; size: .; V: TRBV5-1; CDR3: CASSPGQGFGKTQYF; DNA: TGCGCCAGCAGCCCCGGACAGGGATTTGGTAAGACCCAGTACTTC
length: 14; J: TRBJ1-2; D: .; size: .; V: TRBV3-1/TRBV3-2; CDR3: CASSQAANHRGYTF; DNA: TGTGCCAGCAGCCAAGCGGCTAACCATCGGGGCTACACCTTC
length: 16; J: TRBJ1-2; D: .; size: .; V: TRBV4-1; CDR3: CASRGVEDFTSYGYTF; DNA: TGCGCCAGCAGGGGGGTAGAGGACTTCACCTCCTATGGCTACACCTTC